This T cell receptor (beta chain) was retrieved from a study of cytomegalovirus exposure and HLA in healthy donors. Findings and limits, study-wide: The authors assumed roughly uniform sequencing depth across donors for presence/absence analyses. As a later analysis showed, several of the most significant clusters appeared to be linked to common viral pathogens.

The ends were cut back, 3 bases at V and 0 bases at J, with 8 bases in the middle. The CDR3 is 14 residues long. Per the germline V gene, CDR1 is KGHSH and CDR2 is LQKENI. Comment on this clone: Its antigen is currently unknown.

Both 60 Vbeta primers and 13 Jbeta primers went into the PCR. Only in-frame clones appear in the TCRdb table, and some are missing; sequencing was by immunoSEQ multiplex PCR. The profile shows about 140,000 clones, about 80% of them singletons. This TCR came from a young man in good health and CMV-seronegative. The V call is TRBV18, the J call TRBJ1-1, with D perhaps TRBD1 (5 bases). What was sequenced was PBMCs. The CDR3 region is CASSPQGMNTEAFF. The CDR3 bases are TGTGCCAGCTCACCTCAGGGCATGAACACTGAAGCTTTCTTT. Full variable domain (missing parts from reference TRBV18 and TRBJ1-1): NAGVMQNPRHLVRRRGQEARLRCSPMKGHSHVYWYRQLPEEGLKFMVYLQKENIIDESGMPKERFSAEFPKEGPSILRIQQVVRGDSAAYFCASSPQGMNTEAFFGQGTRLTVV.